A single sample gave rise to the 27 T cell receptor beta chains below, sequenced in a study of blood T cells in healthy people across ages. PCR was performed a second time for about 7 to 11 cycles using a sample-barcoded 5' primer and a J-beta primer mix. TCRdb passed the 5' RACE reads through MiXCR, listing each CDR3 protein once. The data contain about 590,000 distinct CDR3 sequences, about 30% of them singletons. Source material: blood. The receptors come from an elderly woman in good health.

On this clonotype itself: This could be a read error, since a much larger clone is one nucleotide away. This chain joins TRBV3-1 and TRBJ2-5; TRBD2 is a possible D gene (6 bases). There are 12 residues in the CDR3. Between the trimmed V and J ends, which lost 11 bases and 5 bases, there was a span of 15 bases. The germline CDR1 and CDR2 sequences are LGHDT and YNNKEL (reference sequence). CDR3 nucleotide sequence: TGTGCCGGCGGTGGGGGGAAGGAGACCCAGTACTTC. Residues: CAGGGGKETQYF.

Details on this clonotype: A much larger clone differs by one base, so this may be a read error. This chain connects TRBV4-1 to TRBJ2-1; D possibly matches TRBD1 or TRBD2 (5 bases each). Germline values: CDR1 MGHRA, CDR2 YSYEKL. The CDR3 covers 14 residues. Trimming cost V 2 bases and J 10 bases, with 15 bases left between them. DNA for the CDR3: TGCGCCAGCAGCCAACCGGGACCGGGGAGAGAGCAGTTCTTC. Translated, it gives CASSQPGPGREQFF.

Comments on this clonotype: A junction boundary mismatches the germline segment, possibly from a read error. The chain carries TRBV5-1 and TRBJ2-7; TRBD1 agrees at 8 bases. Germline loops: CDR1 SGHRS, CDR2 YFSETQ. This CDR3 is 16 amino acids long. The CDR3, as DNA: TGCGCCAGCAGCTTGCTCCCGCAGGGGGCGAATGACGAACAGGACTTC. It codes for CASSLLPQGANDEQDF.

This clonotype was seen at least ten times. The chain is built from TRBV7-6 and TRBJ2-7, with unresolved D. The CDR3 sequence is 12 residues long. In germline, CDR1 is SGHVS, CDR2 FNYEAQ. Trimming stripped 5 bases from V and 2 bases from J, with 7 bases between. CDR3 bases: TGTGCCAGCAGCGGGGATACCTACGAGCAGTACTTC. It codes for CASSGDTYEQYF.

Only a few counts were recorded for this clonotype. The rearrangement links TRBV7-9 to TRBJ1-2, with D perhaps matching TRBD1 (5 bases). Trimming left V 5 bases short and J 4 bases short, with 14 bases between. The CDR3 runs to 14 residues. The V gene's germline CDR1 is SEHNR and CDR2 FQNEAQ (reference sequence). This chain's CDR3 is CASSVAGTRYGYTF. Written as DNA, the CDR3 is TGTGCCAGCAGCGTCGCCGGGACTCGCTATGGCTACACCTTC.

Written as DNA, the CDR3 is TGTGCCAGCAGTTCCGGGACTAGCGGGAGTGGATGGTATGAGCAGTTCTTC. Its protein is CASSSGTSGSGWYEQFF. The rearrangement joins TRBV28 to TRBJ2-1; 14 positions agree with TRBD2. The CDR3 covers 17 residues. CDR1 and CDR2 (germline): MDHEN, SYDVKM. V lost 4 bases, J lost 8 bases, and 10 bases stayed unmatched.

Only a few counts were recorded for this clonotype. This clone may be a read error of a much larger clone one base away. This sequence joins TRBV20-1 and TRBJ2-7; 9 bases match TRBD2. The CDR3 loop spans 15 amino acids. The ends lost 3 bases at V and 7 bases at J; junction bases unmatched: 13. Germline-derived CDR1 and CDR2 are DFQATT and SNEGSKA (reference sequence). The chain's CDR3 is CSASDLAGRYNEQYF. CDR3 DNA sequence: TGCAGTGCTAGTGACCTAGCGGGGAGGTACAATGAGCAGTACTTC.

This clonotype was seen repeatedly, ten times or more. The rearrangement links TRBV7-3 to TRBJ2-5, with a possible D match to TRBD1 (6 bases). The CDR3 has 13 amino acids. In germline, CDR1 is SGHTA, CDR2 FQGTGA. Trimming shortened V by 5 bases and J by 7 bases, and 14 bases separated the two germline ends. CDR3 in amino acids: CASSPRGGLTQYF. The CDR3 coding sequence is TGTGCCAGCAGCCCCAGGGGTGGTCTGACCCAGTACTTC.

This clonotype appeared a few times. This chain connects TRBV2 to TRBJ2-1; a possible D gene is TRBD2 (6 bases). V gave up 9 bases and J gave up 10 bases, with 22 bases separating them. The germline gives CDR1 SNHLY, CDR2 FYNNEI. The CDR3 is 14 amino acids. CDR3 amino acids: CASVRAGGQREQFF. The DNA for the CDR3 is TGTGCCAGTGTAAGAGCGGGTGGTCAGAGGGAGCAGTTCTTC.

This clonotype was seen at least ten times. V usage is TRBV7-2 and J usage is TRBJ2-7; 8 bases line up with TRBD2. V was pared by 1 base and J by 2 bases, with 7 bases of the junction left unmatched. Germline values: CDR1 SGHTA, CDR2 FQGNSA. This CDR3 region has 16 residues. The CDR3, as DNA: TGTGCCAGCAGCTTAGAAGCGGGCGGGGGGACCTACGAGCAGTACTTC. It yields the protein CASSLEAGGGTYEQYF.

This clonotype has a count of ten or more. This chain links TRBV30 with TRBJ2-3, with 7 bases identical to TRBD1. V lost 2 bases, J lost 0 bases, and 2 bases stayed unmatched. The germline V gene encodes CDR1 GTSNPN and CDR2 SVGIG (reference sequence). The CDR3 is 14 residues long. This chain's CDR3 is CAWSQGQSTDTQYF. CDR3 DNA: TGTGCCTGGAGTCAGGGACAGAGCACAGATACGCAGTATTTT. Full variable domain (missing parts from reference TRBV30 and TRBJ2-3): SQTIHQWPATLVQPVGSPLSLECTVEGTSNPNLYWYRQAAGRGLQLLFYSVGIGQISSEVPQNLSASRPQDRQFILSSKKLLLSDSGFYLCAWSQGQSTDTQYFGPGTRLTVL.

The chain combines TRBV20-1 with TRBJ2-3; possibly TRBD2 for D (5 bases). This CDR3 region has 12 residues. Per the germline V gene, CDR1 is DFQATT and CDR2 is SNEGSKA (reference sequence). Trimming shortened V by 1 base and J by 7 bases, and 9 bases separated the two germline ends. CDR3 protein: CSARGTGNTQYF. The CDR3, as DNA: TGCAGTGCTAGAGGGACGGGAAATACGCAGTATTTT.

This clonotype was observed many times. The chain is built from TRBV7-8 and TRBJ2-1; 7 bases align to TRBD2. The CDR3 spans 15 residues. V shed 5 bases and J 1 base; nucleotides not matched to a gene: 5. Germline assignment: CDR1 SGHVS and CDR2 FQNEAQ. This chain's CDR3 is CASSASGASYNEQFF. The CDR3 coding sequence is TGTGCCAGCAGCGCCAGCGGGGCGTCCTACAATGAGCAGTTCTTC.

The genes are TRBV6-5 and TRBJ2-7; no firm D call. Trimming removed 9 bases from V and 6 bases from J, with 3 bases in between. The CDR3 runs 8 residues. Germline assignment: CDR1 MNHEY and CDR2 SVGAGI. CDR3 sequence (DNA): TGTGCCAGGACCGAGCAGTACTTC. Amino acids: CARTEQYF.

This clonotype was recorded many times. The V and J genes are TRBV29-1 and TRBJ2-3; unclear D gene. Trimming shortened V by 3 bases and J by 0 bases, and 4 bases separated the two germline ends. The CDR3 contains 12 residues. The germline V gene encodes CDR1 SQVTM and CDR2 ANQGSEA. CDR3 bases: TGCAGCGTTGAGTCCAGCACAGATACGCAGTATTTT. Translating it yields CSVESSTDTQYF.

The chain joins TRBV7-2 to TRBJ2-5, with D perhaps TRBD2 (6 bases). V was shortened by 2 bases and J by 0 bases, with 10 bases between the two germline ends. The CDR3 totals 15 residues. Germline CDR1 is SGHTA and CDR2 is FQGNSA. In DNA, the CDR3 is TGTGCCAGCAGCTTATCGGGACTTTACCAAGAGACCCAGTACTTC. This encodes CASSLSGLYQETQYF.

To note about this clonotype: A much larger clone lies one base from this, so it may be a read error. As DNA, the CDR3 is TGCAGCGTTGAAGATCTGGCGCGGGGGGGCCTAGAGTCCCAGTACTTC. Translation: CSVEDLARGGLESQYF. The genes are TRBV29-1 and TRBJ2-7; 9 bases fit TRBD2. Germline-derived CDR1 and CDR2 are SQVTM and ANQGSEA. The CDR3 loop spans 16 amino acids. The V gene end was trimmed by 0 bases and the J gene end by 10 bases; junction bases not matched to a gene: 16.

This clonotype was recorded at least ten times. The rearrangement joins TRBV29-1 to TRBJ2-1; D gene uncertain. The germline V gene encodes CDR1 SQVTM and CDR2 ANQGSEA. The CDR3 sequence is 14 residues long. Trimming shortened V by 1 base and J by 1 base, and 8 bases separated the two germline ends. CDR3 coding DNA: TGCAGCGTTGAAGGGTGGGGTTCCTACAATGAGCAGTTCTTC. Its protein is CSVEGWGSYNEQFF.

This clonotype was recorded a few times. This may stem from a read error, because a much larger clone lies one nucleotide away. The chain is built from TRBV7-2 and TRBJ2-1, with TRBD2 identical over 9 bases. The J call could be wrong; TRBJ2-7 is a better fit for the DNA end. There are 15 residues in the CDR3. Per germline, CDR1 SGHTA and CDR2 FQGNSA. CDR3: CASSLGGGADNEQYF. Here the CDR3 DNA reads TGTGCCAGCAGCTTAGGCGGGGGGGCCGACAATGAGCAGTACTTC.

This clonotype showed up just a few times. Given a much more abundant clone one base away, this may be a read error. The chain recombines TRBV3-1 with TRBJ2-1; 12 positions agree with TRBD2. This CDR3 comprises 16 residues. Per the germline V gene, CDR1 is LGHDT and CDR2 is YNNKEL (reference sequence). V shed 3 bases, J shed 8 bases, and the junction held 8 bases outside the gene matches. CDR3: CASSHTSGGFGDEQFF. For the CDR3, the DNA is TGTGCCAGCAGCCATACTAGCGGGGGGTTCGGCGATGAGCAGTTCTTC.

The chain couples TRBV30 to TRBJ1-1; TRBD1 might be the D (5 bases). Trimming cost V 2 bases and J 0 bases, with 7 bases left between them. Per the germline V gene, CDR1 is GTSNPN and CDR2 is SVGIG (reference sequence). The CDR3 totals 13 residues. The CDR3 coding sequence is TGTGCCTGGAGTAGGGGCATGAACACTGAAGCTTTCTTT. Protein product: CAWSRGMNTEAFF.

The CDR3, as DNA: TGCAGTGCAGAATCCGGGACAACTAGCACAGATACGCAGTATTTT. This sequence encodes CSAESGTTSTDTQYF. V gene TRBV20-1 combines with J gene TRBJ2-3; D might be TRBD1 (6 bases). The CDR3 consists of 15 residues. V was trimmed by 6 bases and J by 0 bases, leaving 16 bases between them. Germline V lookup: CDR1 DFQATT, CDR2 SNEGSKA (reference sequence).

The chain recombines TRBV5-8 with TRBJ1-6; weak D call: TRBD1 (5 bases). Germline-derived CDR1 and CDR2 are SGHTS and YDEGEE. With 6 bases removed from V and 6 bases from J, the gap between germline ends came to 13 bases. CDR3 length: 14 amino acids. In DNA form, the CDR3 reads TGTGCCAGCAACTTCCGGGACGGTAATTCACCCCTCCACTTT. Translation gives CASNFRDGNSPLHF.

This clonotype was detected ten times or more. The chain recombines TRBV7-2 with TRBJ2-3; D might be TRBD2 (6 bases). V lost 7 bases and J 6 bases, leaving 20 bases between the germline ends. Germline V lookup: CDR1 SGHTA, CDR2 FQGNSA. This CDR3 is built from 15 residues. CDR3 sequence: CASTGGGGEWDTQYF. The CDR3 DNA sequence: TGTGCCAGCACCGGCGGAGGCGGGGAATGGGATACGCAGTATTTT.

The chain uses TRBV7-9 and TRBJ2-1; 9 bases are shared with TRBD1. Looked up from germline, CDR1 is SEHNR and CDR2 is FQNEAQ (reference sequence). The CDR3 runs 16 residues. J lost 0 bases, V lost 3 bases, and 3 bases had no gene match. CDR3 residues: CASSFQGQGSYNEQFF. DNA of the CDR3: TGTGCCAGCAGCTTCCAGGGACAGGGCTCCTACAATGAGCAGTTCTTC.

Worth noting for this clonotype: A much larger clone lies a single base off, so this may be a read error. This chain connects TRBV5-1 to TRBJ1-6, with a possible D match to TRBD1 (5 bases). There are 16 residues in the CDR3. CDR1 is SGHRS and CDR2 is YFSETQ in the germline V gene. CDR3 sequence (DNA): TGCGCCAGCAGCTTGGTCTCCGGGACGGGGAATTCACCCCTCTACTTT. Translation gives CASSLVSGTGNSPLYF.

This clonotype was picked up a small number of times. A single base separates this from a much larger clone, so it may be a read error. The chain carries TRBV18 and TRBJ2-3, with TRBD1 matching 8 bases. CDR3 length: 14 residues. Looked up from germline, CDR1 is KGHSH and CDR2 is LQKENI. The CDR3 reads CASSPDGQGDKQYF. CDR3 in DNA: TGTGCCAGCTCACCCGATGGACAGGGCGATAAGCAGTATTTT.